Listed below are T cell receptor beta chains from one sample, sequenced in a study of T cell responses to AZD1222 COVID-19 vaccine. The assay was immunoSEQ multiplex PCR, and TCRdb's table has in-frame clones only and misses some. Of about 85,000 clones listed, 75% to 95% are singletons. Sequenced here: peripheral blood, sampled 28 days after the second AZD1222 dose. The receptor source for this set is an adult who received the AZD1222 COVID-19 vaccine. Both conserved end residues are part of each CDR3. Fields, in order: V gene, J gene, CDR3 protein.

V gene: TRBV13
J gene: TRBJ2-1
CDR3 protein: CASSPSGRLGEQFF

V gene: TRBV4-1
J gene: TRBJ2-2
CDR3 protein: CASSQAGRLAGPGGGELFF

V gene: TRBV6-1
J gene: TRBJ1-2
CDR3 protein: CASSEGGDYGYTF

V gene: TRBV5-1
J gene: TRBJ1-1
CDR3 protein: CASSLKGDTEAFF

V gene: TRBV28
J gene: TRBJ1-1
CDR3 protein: CASLRQGGGTEAFF

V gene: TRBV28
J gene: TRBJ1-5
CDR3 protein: CASETAGGGQPQHF

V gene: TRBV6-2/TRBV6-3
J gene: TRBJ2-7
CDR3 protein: CASSDTGSYGSYEQYF

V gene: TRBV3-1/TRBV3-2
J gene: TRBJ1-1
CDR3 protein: CASSQEDSEAFF

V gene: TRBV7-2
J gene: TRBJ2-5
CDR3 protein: CASSLGGTSGRIGETQYF

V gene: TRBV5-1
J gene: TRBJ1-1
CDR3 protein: CASSPGFTPTEAFF

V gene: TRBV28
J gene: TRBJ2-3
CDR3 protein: CASTPTLGTNPDTQYF

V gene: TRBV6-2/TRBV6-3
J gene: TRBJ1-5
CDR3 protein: CASSYGDSAYQPQHF